Below, 27 T cell receptor beta chains from the same sample are listed, as sequenced in a study of OX40 agonist ivuxolimab in advanced cancers. Produced via immunoSEQ multiplex PCR; TCRdb's table is partial and in-frame only. Here the sample spans about 60,000 clones, around 83% being singletons. Sequenced here: CD4+ or CD8+ T cells sorted from blood, sampled in a trial of the OX40 agonist ivuxolimab. The receptors were sampled from an adult with an advanced solid tumor such as melanoma, head and neck, liver or kidney cancer.

This chain uses TRBV7-2 with TRBJ1-1; TRBD1 is a possible D gene (5 bases). The CDR3 length is 15 residues. CDR1 is SGHTA, CDR2 FQGNSA, per germline. V was cut by 1 base and J by 4 bases, with 13 bases left in between. The CDR3, as DNA: TGTGCCAGCAGCTTAGGATCAGGGATGGGCACTGAAGCTTTCTTT. Protein: CASSLGSGMGTEAFF.

The CDR3, as DNA: TGTGCCAGCGGGGGGAGGAGATCATCGGGCTCCTACGAGCAGTACTTC. Protein: CASGGRRSSGSYEQYF. The chain links TRBV27 to TRBJ2-7, with a weak D call TRBD2 (6 bases). This CDR3 spans 16 amino acids. Germline V lookup: CDR1 MNHEY, CDR2 SMNVEV (reference sequence). V shed 8 bases and J shed 0 bases, with 20 bases lying between them.

J is TRBJ2-5 and V is TRBV2; D might be TRBD1 (6 bases). The ends were cut back, 3 bases at V and 5 bases at J, with 13 bases in the middle. CDR3 size: 14 residues. Per germline, CDR1 SNHLY and CDR2 FYNNEI. The CDR3 reads CASSDQGMGETQYF. DNA of the CDR3: TGTGCCAGCAGTGATCAGGGGATGGGGGAGACCCAGTACTTC.

This clone has a handful of counts. This sequence joins TRBV18 and TRBJ2-5; TRBD1 might be the D (8 bases). The germline V and J ends were trimmed by 0 bases and 2 bases, with 16 bases remaining between them. The CDR3 consists of 17 residues. Germline values: CDR1 KGHSH, CDR2 LQKENI. CDR3 sequence: CASSPPGGDRRQETQYF. The DNA of the CDR3 is TGTGCCAGCTCACCACCGGGAGGGGACAGGCGTCAAGAGACCCAGTACTTC.

This chain links TRBV6-6 with TRBJ2-7; D ambiguous. The V and J ends lost 9 bases and 2 bases respectively, with 14 bases between them. The CDR3 runs 13 residues. Germline CDR1 reads MNHNY; CDR2 reads SVGAGI (reference sequence). The CDR3 here is CASTSPPTYEQYF. The DNA of the CDR3 is TGTGCCAGTACCTCCCCTCCCACCTACGAGCAGTACTTC.

A single count supports this clone. The J gene is TRBJ1-1, the V gene TRBV18; 7 bases are shared with TRBD1. With V trimmed by 7 bases and J by 2 bases, 4 bases remained unmatched. This CDR3 spans 13 amino acids. CDR1 is KGHSH, CDR2 LQKENI, per germline. CDR3 DNA sequence: TGTGCCAGCTTAACAGGGGTCAACACTGAAGCTTTCTTT. This gives the protein CASLTGVNTEAFF.

The chain couples TRBV2 to TRBJ1-1, with D maybe TRBD1 (6 bases). This CDR3 has 14 amino acids. The ends were cut back, 0 bases at V and 8 bases at J, with 13 bases in the middle. Germline V gene lookup returns CDR1 SNHLY and CDR2 FYNNEI. CDR3 residues: CASSEAGTPGEAFF. In DNA form, the CDR3 reads TGTGCCAGCAGTGAAGCGGGGACACCCGGGGAAGCTTTCTTT.

The rearrangement joins TRBV7-6 to TRBJ1-1, with D possibly matching TRBD1 (6 bases). The germline V gene has CDR1 SGHVS and CDR2 FNYEAQ. V was clipped by 5 bases and J by 5 bases, with 15 bases between them. This CDR3 region has 14 residues. The CDR3 DNA follows: TGTGCCAGCAGCACCGCTAGTAGGGGGACTGAAGCTTTCTTT. Its translation: CASSTASRGTEAFF.

The rearrangement links TRBV6-5 to TRBJ1-5; D gene uncertain. The CDR3 sequence is 13 residues long. Germline CDR1 and CDR2: MNHEY and SVGAGI. V lost 4 bases and J 6 bases, leaving 10 bases between the germline ends. The CDR3 sequence is CASSSAGRQPQHF. The CDR3 nucleotides read TGTGCCAGCAGTTCCGCAGGTCGTCAGCCCCAGCATTTT.

The chain carries TRBV18 and TRBJ2-5; D is undetermined. Germline V gene data show CDR1 as KGHSH and CDR2 as LQKENI. Trimming took 2 bases from V and 2 from J, leaving 9 bases between them. This CDR3 comprises 14 residues. The CDR3 region is CASSPRTSQETQYF. The CDR3 nucleotides read TGTGCCAGCTCACCAAGGACGTCACAAGAGACCCAGTACTTC.

This clone occurred once. The chain joins TRBV5-4 to TRBJ1-1, with a tentative D call TRBD1 (5 bases). The V gene lost 4 bases and the J gene lost 2 bases, with 18 bases spanning the gap. Germline V gives CDR1 SGHNT, CDR2 YYREEE (reference sequence). The CDR3 is made up of 16 amino acids. The CDR3 DNA reads as TGTGCCAGCAGCCAACCTGGGGACTCTGGTAACACTGAAGCTTTCTTT. It codes for CASSQPGDSGNTEAFF.

The chain links TRBV18 to TRBJ2-1; D call uncertain. The CDR3 runs 15 residues. The V gene's germline CDR1 is KGHSH and CDR2 LQKENI. The V and J ends lost 5 bases and 2 bases respectively, with 13 bases between them. The CDR3 spells CASSSSLGTYNEQFF. In DNA, the CDR3 is TGTGCCAGCTCATCCTCCCTCGGCACCTACAATGAGCAGTTCTTC.

This clone was observed a single time. The gene calls are TRBV2 and TRBJ2-7, with 8 bases matching TRBD1. Germline V lookup: CDR1 SNHLY, CDR2 FYNNEI. After removal of 6 bases from V and 9 bases from J, the junction contained 13 bases not matched to a gene. The CDR3 length is 14 residues. CDR3 sequence reads: CASRGTGNQRGQYF. Here the CDR3 DNA reads TGTGCCAGCAGAGGGACAGGTAATCAGAGGGGGCAGTACTTC.

This clone was found a few times. The chain carries TRBV6-7 and TRBJ2-7, with 7 nucleotides matching TRBD1. TRBV6-7 is classed as an ORF, of uncertain function. The V segment lost 0 bases and the J segment 3 bases; nucleotides outside the gene matches: 8. The CDR3 sequence is 16 residues long. The chain's CDR3 is CASSYSVGTAHYEQYF. The CDR3 nucleotides read TGTGCCAGCAGTTACTCGGTGGGGACAGCTCACTACGAGCAGTACTTC.

The rearrangement links TRBV18 to TRBJ1-1; the match to TRBD1 covers 8 bases. CDR3 length: 17 amino acids. Looked up from germline, CDR1 is KGHSH and CDR2 is LQKENI. Unmatched junction bases numbered 9, after V lost 3 bases and J lost 0 bases. This chain's CDR3 is CASSPWAGGLMNTEAFF. DNA for the CDR3: TGTGCCAGCTCACCCTGGGCAGGGGGCCTTATGAACACTGAAGCTTTCTTT. The complete variable domain, with remaining parts taken from reference TRBV18 and TRBJ1-1, reads NAGVMQNPRHLVRRRGQEARLRCSPMKGHSHVYWYRQLPEEGLKFMVYLQKENIIDESGMPKERFSAEFPKEGPSILRIQQVVRGDSAAYFCASSPWAGGLMNTEAFFGQGTRLTVV.

The chain's CDR3 is CASSQGGLDGNTIYF. The CDR3 DNA follows: TGCGCCAGCAGCCAGGGGGGCTTGGATGGAAACACCATATATTTT. The J gene is TRBJ1-3, the V gene TRBV4-1; TRBD1 might be the D (6 bases). CDR3 length: 15 amino acids. V was shortened by 3 bases and J by 3 bases, with 12 bases between the two germline ends. Germline loops: CDR1 MGHRA, CDR2 YSYEKL.

The chain has TRBV5-1 and TRBJ2-7; D ambiguous. Germline V gene sequence: CDR1 SGHRS, CDR2 YFSETQ. The CDR3 extends over 13 amino acids. The ends were cut back, 2 bases at V and 2 bases at J, with 8 bases in the middle. DNA of the CDR3: TGCGCCAGCAGCTTTGGGCAGACCTACGAGCAGTACTTC. It yields the protein CASSFGQTYEQYF.

This clone was seen just once. V gene TRBV18 combines with J gene TRBJ2-5; unclear D gene. Germline lookup yields CDR1 KGHSH and CDR2 LQKENI. V shed 2 bases and J shed 0 bases, with 4 bases lying between them. This CDR3 region has 13 residues. CDR3 nucleotides: TGTGCCAGCTCACCAGAAGACCAAGAGACCCAGTACTTC. Its protein is CASSPEDQETQYF.

The chain links TRBV18 to TRBJ1-5; 7 positions match TRBD1. CDR3 length equals 14 residues. Per the germline V gene, CDR1 is KGHSH and CDR2 is LQKENI. With 8 bases clipped from V and 0 bases from J, the junction kept 4 bases outside the gene matches. This chain's CDR3 is CASNTGVSNQPQHF. The CDR3 DNA is TGTGCCAGCAATACAGGGGTTAGCAATCAGCCCCAGCATTTT.

This chain connects TRBV18 to TRBJ1-2, with a possible D match to TRBD1 (5 bases). Trimming left V 3 bases short and J 3 bases short, with 11 bases between. Germline-derived CDR1 and CDR2 are KGHSH and LQKENI. The CDR3 is made up of 14 amino acids. The DNA of the CDR3 is TGTGCCAGCTCACCCTTTGACAGAGACTATGGCTACACCTTC. This encodes CASSPFDRDYGYTF.

J is TRBJ2-3 and V is TRBV14; D is ambiguous. Germline CDR1 and CDR2: SGHDN and FVKESK. CDR3 size: 14 residues. V lost 4 bases and J lost 2, with 10 bases in between. The CDR3 loop is CASSPPTYTDTQYF. In nucleotides, the CDR3 is TGTGCCAGCAGCCCACCGACCTACACAGATACGCAGTATTTT.

J is TRBJ2-1 and V is TRBV19; TRBD1 or TRBD2 may be the D gene (5 bases each). The CDR3 is 15 amino acids. Germline V gene lookup returns CDR1 LNHDA and CDR2 SQIVND (reference sequence). Trimming stripped 5 bases from V and 0 bases from J, with 11 bases between. The chain's CDR3 is CASSLGTGSYNEQFF. Here the CDR3 DNA reads TGTGCCAGTAGTCTCGGGACGGGCTCCTACAATGAGCAGTTCTTC.

The CDR3 DNA follows: TGTGCCAGTAGTATAGATAAGGGTTCACCCCTCCACTTT. The encoded protein is CASSIDKGSPLHF. The genes are TRBV19 and TRBJ1-6; D unresolved. Germline V gene lookup returns CDR1 LNHDA and CDR2 SQIVND (reference sequence). The CDR3 length is 13 residues. The V and J ends lost 0 bases and 9 bases respectively, with 6 bases between them.

The chain links TRBV5-1 to TRBJ1-3; D remains unclear. The germline V gene encodes CDR1 SGHRS and CDR2 YFSETQ. The CDR3 totals 17 residues. V lost 3 bases, J lost 2 bases, and 18 bases lay in between. CDR3 in DNA: TGCGCCAGCAGCTATTACCCGTCGACTGGGACTGGAAACACCATATATTTT. It encodes CASSYYPSTGTGNTIYF.

V is TRBV19 and J is TRBJ2-5; no clear D. The V gene's germline CDR1 is LNHDA and CDR2 SQIVND (reference sequence). The V end lost 5 bases, the J end lost 3 bases, and 10 bases lay between the germline ends. The CDR3 is 13 amino acids. This chain's CDR3 is CASSPALEETQYF. The CDR3 bases are TGTGCCAGTAGTCCAGCACTTGAAGAGACCCAGTACTTC.

The V call is TRBV5-1, the J call TRBJ1-4; D not resolved. CDR1 is SGHRS and CDR2 is YFSETQ in the germline V gene. This CDR3 is built from 14 residues. V was clipped by 2 bases and J by 3 bases, with 8 bases between them. CDR3 region: CASSLQPANEKLFF. The DNA of the CDR3 is TGCGCCAGCAGCTTACAGCCGGCTAATGAAAAACTGTTTTTT.

The rearrangement uses TRBV6-5 and TRBJ1-2; D call uncertain. With 5 bases removed from V and 5 bases from J, the gap between germline ends came to 12 bases. Germline V CDR1 and CDR2: MNHEY, SVGAGI. This CDR3 region has 13 residues. The chain's CDR3 is CASSTSIAYGYTF. The CDR3 nucleotides are TGTGCCAGCAGTACCAGTATAGCGTATGGCTACACCTTC.